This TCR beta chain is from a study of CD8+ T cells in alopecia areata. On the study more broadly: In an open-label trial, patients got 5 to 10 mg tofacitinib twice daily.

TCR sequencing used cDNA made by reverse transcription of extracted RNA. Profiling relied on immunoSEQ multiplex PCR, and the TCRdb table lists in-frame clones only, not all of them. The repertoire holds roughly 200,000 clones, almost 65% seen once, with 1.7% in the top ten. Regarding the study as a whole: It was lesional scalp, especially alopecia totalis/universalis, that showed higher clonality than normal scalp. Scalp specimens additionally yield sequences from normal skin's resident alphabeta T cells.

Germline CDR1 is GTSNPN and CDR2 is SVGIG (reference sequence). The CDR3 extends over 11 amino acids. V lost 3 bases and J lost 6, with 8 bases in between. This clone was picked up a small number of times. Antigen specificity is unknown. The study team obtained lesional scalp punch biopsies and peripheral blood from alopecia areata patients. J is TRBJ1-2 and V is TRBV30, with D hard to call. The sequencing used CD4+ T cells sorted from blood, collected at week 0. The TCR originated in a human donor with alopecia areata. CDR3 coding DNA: TGTGCCTGGAGCGAGAGAGATGGCTACACCTTC. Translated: CAWSERDGYTF.